This passage covers 31 T cell receptor beta chains from one sample sequenced in a study of persistence of HIV-infected CD4 T cells. For these receptors, no antigen is known. Overlapping HIV-1 Gag 15-mer peptides at 0.85 to 1 ug per peptide per mL were used. Sorting of responding CD4+ T cells relied on upregulated CD40 ligand together with CD69. The immunoSEQ assay was version 4, run in survey mode. TCRdb's copy holds only in-frame clones and misses some; the assay was immunoSEQ multiplex PCR. This sample yields tens of thousands of clones, of which around 74% are seen a single time; approximately 1.7% belongs to the top ten. The material was CD4+ T cells sorted from PBMCs after approximately 19-hour stimulation, obtained from a patient who received antiretroviral therapy. The receptors here all came from an adult man with HIV who was CMV-seropositive.

The CDR3 bases are TGTGCCAGCAGTTTCGGGATGAACACTGAAGCTTTCTTT. This translates into CASSFGMNTEAFF. The V and J genes are TRBV12-3 or TRBV12-4 and TRBJ1-1, with unresolved D. The CDR3 is made up of 13 amino acids. V was cut by 3 bases and J by 0 bases, with 5 bases left in between.

The gene calls are TRBV5-1 and TRBJ1-6; unclear D gene. V lost 0 bases and J 7 bases, leaving 2 bases between the germline ends. The germline V gene encodes CDR1 SGHRS and CDR2 YFSETQ. This CDR3 has 12 residues. This chain's CDR3 is CASSLENSPLHF. Here the CDR3 DNA reads TGCGCCAGCAGCTTGGAAAATTCACCCCTCCACTTT.

The chain carries TRBV3-1 (or the pseudogene TRBV3-2) and TRBJ1-4; 12 bases line up with TRBD1. Germline-derived CDR1 and CDR2 are LGHDT and YNNKEL (reference sequence). V trimming: 1 base; J trimming: 4 bases; junction bases outside the gene matches: 10. The CDR3 runs 19 residues. CDR3 coding DNA: TGTGCCAGCAGCCAAGGGCTCGGGACAGGGGGCCTCCTTAATGAAAAACTGTTTTTT. Protein: CASSQGLGTGGLLNEKLFF.

This clone was picked up one time. The chain couples TRBV27 to TRBJ1-2; the D gene is possibly TRBD1 (5 bases). Germline CDR1 is MNHEY and CDR2 is SMNVEV (reference sequence). The CDR3 runs 18 residues. Trimming removed 1 base from V and 2 bases from J, with 20 bases in between. CDR3 sequence (DNA): TGTGCCAGCAGTTTATGGGGGGTCCCGCGGACCGCAAACTATGGCTACACCTTC. This codes for CASSLWGVPRTANYGYTF.

The chain links TRBV10-3 to TRBJ2-7; 9 bases fit TRBD1. The CDR3 covers 15 residues. Trimming at V came to 2 bases and at J to 3 bases, leaving 5 bases not matched to a gene. Per the germline V gene, CDR1 is ENHRY and CDR2 is SYGVKD. CDR3 DNA: TGTGCCATCAGTGAGCCCCGGACAGGGGACTACGAGCAGTACTTC. Its protein is CAISEPRTGDYEQYF.

The V and J genes are TRBV18 and TRBJ2-1, with 9 nucleotides matching TRBD2. This CDR3 comprises 15 residues. The J segment lost 6 bases and the V segment lost 3 bases, leaving 6 bases of the junction unmatched. Germline V gene data show CDR1 as KGHSH and CDR2 as LQKENI. The CDR3 DNA sequence: TGTGCCAGCTCACCCGGGACTAGCCTCCCCAATGAGCAGTTCTTC. This encodes CASSPGTSLPNEQFF.

V is TRBV5-1 and J is TRBJ2-7, with 8 bases lining up with TRBD1. The length of the CDR3 is 16 residues. Germline V CDR1 and CDR2: SGHRS, YFSETQ. J gave up 0 bases and V 0 bases, and 5 bases lay outside the gene matches. CDR3: CASSLAPDRVSYEQYF. In DNA form, the CDR3 reads TGCGCCAGCAGCTTGGCTCCGGACAGGGTCTCCTACGAGCAGTACTTC.

The rearrangement links TRBV5-4 to TRBJ1-3, with 11 bases lining up with TRBD1. The CDR3 is 15 amino acids. Germline CDR1 and CDR2: SGHNT and YYREEE (reference sequence). V dropped 4 bases and J dropped 2; count of bases not matched to a gene: 2. CDR3 residues: CASSQGQGAGNTIYF. CDR3 sequence (DNA): TGTGCCAGCAGCCAGGGACAGGGGGCTGGAAACACCATATATTTT.

The chain carries TRBV14 and TRBJ2-2; D possibly corresponds to TRBD2 (6 bases). V dropped 3 bases and J dropped 2 bases, with 13 bases sitting between them. Germline-derived CDR1 and CDR2 are SGHDN and FVKESK. This CDR3 comprises 16 residues. CDR3 nucleotide sequence: TGTGCCAGCAGCCATCTCAGGGCGGGAAACACCGGGGAGCTGTTTTTT. Translating it yields CASSHLRAGNTGELFF.

V gene TRBV27 combines with J gene TRBJ2-7, with D perhaps matching TRBD1 (5 bases). This CDR3 is 14 amino acids long. V gave up 3 bases and J gave up 4 bases, with 13 bases separating them. Germline V gene lookup returns CDR1 MNHEY and CDR2 SMNVEV (reference sequence). CDR3 sequence reads: CASSLSGHGYEQYF. The CDR3 coding sequence is TGTGCCAGCAGTTTGTCCGGACACGGTTACGAGCAGTACTTC.

The chain links TRBV9 to TRBJ2-4; D unclear. The germline gives CDR1 SGDLS, CDR2 YYNGEE. The CDR3 is 15 amino acids. Deletions cut 4 bases from V and 0 bases from J, with 11 bases between. CDR3 sequence (DNA): TGTGCCAGCAGCCCCACCACGGGAGCCAAAAACATTCAGTACTTC. This sequence encodes CASSPTTGAKNIQYF.

This clone appeared a few times. The chain recombines TRBV6-5 with TRBJ2-2; D remains unclear. The germline gives CDR1 MNHEY, CDR2 SVGAGI. V lost 6 bases, J lost 0 bases, and 5 bases lay in between. The CDR3 covers 13 residues. CDR3 bases: TGTGCCAGCAGGCCTCCGAACACCGGGGAGCTGTTTTTT. Translation gives CASRPPNTGELFF.

This chain links TRBV5-1 with TRBJ2-1; TRBD1 matches at 7 bases. CDR3 size: 15 residues. The germline V gene encodes CDR1 SGHRS and CDR2 YFSETQ. Trimming removed 4 bases from V and 4 bases from J; junction bases left unmatched: 8. CDR3 in DNA: TGCGCCAGCAGCCCCGGACAGGTTCAGTACAATGAGCAGTTCTTC. It encodes CASSPGQVQYNEQFF.

The rearrangement joins TRBV2 to TRBJ2-1; D remains unclear. CDR1 SNHLY and CDR2 FYNNEI come from the germline V gene. The CDR3 sequence is 14 residues long. Trimming shortened V by 2 bases and J by 4 bases, and 9 bases separated the two germline ends. The CDR3 loop is CASSEYLGYNEQFF. In DNA, the CDR3 is TGTGCCAGCAGTGAATATCTGGGGTACAATGAGCAGTTCTTC.

The chain employs TRBV27 and TRBJ2-1; 7 bases match TRBD1. Trimming cost V 7 bases and J 4 bases; bases outside gene matches: 13. The length of the CDR3 is 16 residues. Germline V lookup: CDR1 MNHEY, CDR2 SMNVEV (reference sequence). Here the CDR3 reads CASTQGPGGRYNEQFF. The CDR3 bases are TGTGCCAGCACCCAAGGCCCAGGGGGACGGTACAATGAGCAGTTCTTC.

This chain connects TRBV7-2 to TRBJ1-5; 10 bases are a match to TRBD1. CDR1 and CDR2 from the germline V gene are SGHTA and FQGNSA. V lost 5 bases to trimming and J lost 3 bases; unmatched junction nucleotides: 4. The CDR3 extends over 15 amino acids. CDR3 loop: CASSRDRGHNQPQHF. Written as DNA, the CDR3 is TGTGCCAGCAGCCGGGACAGGGGACACAATCAGCCCCAGCATTTT.

The rearrangement links TRBV18 to TRBJ2-3; 12 nucleotides align to TRBD1. The CDR3 loop spans 17 amino acids. Germline CDR1 and CDR2: KGHSH and LQKENI. The V gene end was trimmed by 3 bases and the J gene end by 2 bases; junction bases not matched to a gene: 6. The CDR3 DNA is TGTGCCAGCTCACCTGGGTCGGGACAGGGGGCCACAGATACGCAGTATTTT. Translating it yields CASSPGSGQGATDTQYF. Variable domain in full (rest from reference TRBV18 and TRBJ2-3): NAGVMQNPRHLVRRRGQEARLRCSPMKGHSHVYWYRQLPEEGLKFMVYLQKENIIDESGMPKERFSAEFPKEGPSILRIQQVVRGDSAAYFCASSPGSGQGATDTQYFGPGTRLTVL.

This chain joins TRBV7-2 and TRBJ1-4, with D unresolved. Germline loops: CDR1 SGHTA, CDR2 FQGNSA. V shed 4 bases and J shed 0 bases, with 12 bases lying between them. The CDR3 is 16 amino acids. The CDR3 coding sequence is TGTGCCAGCAGCTGGAGAACCGGGACAACTAATGAAAAACTGTTTTTT. Encoded protein: CASSWRTGTTNEKLFF. The complete variable domain, with remaining parts taken from reference TRBV7-2 and TRBJ1-4, reads GAGVSQSPSNKVTEKGKDVELRCDPISGHTALYWYRQSLGQGLEFLIYFQGNSAPDKSGLPSDRFSAERTGGSVSTLTIQRTQQEDSAVYLCASSWRTGTTNEKLFFGSGTQLSVL.

The chain employs TRBV28 and TRBJ1-1; D remains ambiguous. The V end was cut by 7 bases, the J end by 1 base, with 4 bases between. Germline V gives CDR1 MDHEN, CDR2 SYDVKM. The CDR3 sequence is 11 residues long. CDR3 region: CASTGNTEAFF. The DNA for the CDR3 is TGTGCCAGCACAGGGAACACTGAAGCTTTCTTT.

V usage is TRBV7-9 and J usage is TRBJ1-1; tentatively, D is TRBD1 (6 bases). V lost 0 bases and J 6 bases, leaving 11 bases between the germline ends. The CDR3 contains 14 residues. Germline V gene lookup returns CDR1 SEHNR and CDR2 FQNEAQ (reference sequence). The CDR3: CASSLARGGPEAFF. The CDR3 coding sequence is TGTGCCAGCAGCTTAGCCAGGGGAGGTCCTGAAGCTTTCTTT.

The chain is built from TRBV4-1 and TRBJ2-1; D is ambiguous. CDR1 is MGHRA and CDR2 is YSYEKL in the germline V gene. Trimming shortened V by 3 bases and J by 6 bases, and 12 bases separated the two germline ends. The CDR3 consists of 14 residues. CDR3 nucleotide sequence: TGCGCCAGCAGCCACCCCCCGGCTCCCAATGAGCAGTTCTTC. As protein: CASSHPPAPNEQFF.

The DNA of the CDR3 is TGTGCCAGCAGCTTGGTCACAGGGGAGGCAGAGACCCAGTACTTC. As protein: CASSLVTGEAETQYF. This chain connects TRBV7-2 to TRBJ2-5, with a possible D match to TRBD1 (7 bases). Germline lookup yields CDR1 SGHTA and CDR2 FQGNSA. V lost 3 bases and J lost 4, with 15 bases in between. The CDR3 contains 15 residues.

The chain has TRBV6-5 and TRBJ2-1; D not resolved. V was cut by 3 bases and J by 5 bases, with 17 bases left in between. Germline CDR1 and CDR2: MNHEY and SVGAGI. The CDR3 runs 16 residues. CDR3 loop: CASSYSPPLVDNEQFF. In DNA form, the CDR3 reads TGTGCCAGCAGTTATTCCCCCCCGCTAGTGGACAATGAGCAGTTCTTC.

The CDR3 loop is CASSGFGGEHYNEQFF. CDR3 nucleotide sequence: TGTGCCAGCAGTGGGTTCGGCGGGGAACACTACAATGAGCAGTTCTTC. The rearrangement links TRBV25-1 to TRBJ2-1, with a weak D call TRBD2 (6 bases). V was cut by 4 bases and J by 3 bases, with 16 bases left in between. This CDR3 region has 16 residues. CDR1 and CDR2 from the germline V gene are MGHDK and SYGVNS.

The chain links TRBV5-5 to TRBJ2-1; TRBD1 matches at 11 bases. In germline, CDR1 is SGHKS, CDR2 YYEKEE (reference sequence). There are 15 residues in the CDR3. Germline trimming cut 4 bases from V and 5 bases from J; bases unmatched to any gene: 5. The CDR3 reads CASSRTGGSNNEQFF. CDR3 DNA sequence: TGTGCCAGCAGCCGGACAGGGGGCAGCAACAATGAGCAGTTCTTC.

The V gene is TRBV24-1, the J gene TRBJ2-1; no clear D gene. This CDR3 is built from 15 residues. Germline V gene sequence: CDR1 KGHDR, CDR2 SFDVKD. The ends were cut back, 1 base at V and 5 bases at J, with 11 bases in the middle. The CDR3 DNA reads TGTGCCACCAGTGATTTTGGTCTCGGAGACAATGAGCAGTTCTTC. Translated: CATSDFGLGDNEQFF.

The rearrangement uses TRBV3-1 (or the pseudogene TRBV3-2) and TRBJ2-2; 9 bases map to TRBD1. Trimming at V came to 6 bases and at J to 7 bases, leaving 9 bases not matched to a gene. The germline V gene has CDR1 LGHDT and CDR2 YNNKEL (reference sequence). The CDR3 is 15 residues long. CDR3: CASSPGQGRIGELFF. DNA for the CDR3: TGTGCCAGCAGTCCGGGACAGGGTCGAATCGGGGAGCTGTTTTTT.

This clone was found once. The V gene is TRBV7-9, the J gene TRBJ2-1; possibly TRBD1 for D (5 bases). Germline CDR1 SEHNR, CDR2 FQNEAQ (reference sequence). V lost 5 bases and J 10 bases, leaving 12 bases between the germline ends. The CDR3 extends over 12 amino acids. The CDR3 loop is CASSPTKGEQFF. As DNA, the CDR3 is TGTGCCAGCAGCCCAACCAAGGGGGAGCAGTTCTTC.

The chain recombines TRBV28 with TRBJ1-1; no reliable D call. Germline V gene data show CDR1 as MDHEN and CDR2 as SYDVKM. The germline V and J ends were trimmed by 7 bases and 0 bases, with 12 bases remaining between them. CDR3 size: 14 residues. The CDR3 sequence is CASTRQELNTEAFF. In nucleotides, the CDR3 is TGTGCCAGCACCCGACAAGAATTGAACACTGAAGCTTTCTTT.

This rearrangement joins TRBV7-2 to TRBJ2-4; D is possibly TRBD1 or TRBD2 (5 bases each). V dropped 1 base and J dropped 14 bases, with 15 bases sitting between them. The CDR3 has 13 residues. Germline V gene sequence: CDR1 SGHTA, CDR2 FQGNSA. This chain's CDR3 is CASSLEWGRGEYF. Here the CDR3 DNA reads TGTGCCAGCAGCTTAGAGTGGGGCCGAGGGGAGTACTTC.

The rearrangement uses TRBV24-1 and TRBJ2-7, with 11 bases that match TRBD1. The CDR3 has 15 amino acids. The trim removed 5 bases at V and 0 bases at J, leaving 2 bases unmatched. The germline V gene encodes CDR1 KGHDR and CDR2 SFDVKD. Here the CDR3 reads CATSGGQGGSYEQYF. The DNA of the CDR3 is TGTGCCACCAGTGGGGGACAGGGGGGCTCCTACGAGCAGTACTTC.